A single sample gave rise to the 16 T cell receptor beta chains below, sequenced in a study of OX40 agonist ivuxolimab in advanced cancers. TCRdb keeps only in-frame clones here, not all; method: immunoSEQ multiplex PCR. The repertoire includes around 40,000 clones, around 86% of them detected once, and 0.38% sits in the top ten. Material: CD4+ or CD8+ T cells sorted from blood, obtained in a trial of the OX40 agonist ivuxolimab. These receptors were collected from an adult with an advanced solid tumor such as melanoma, head and neck, liver or kidney cancer.

The rearrangement links TRBV7-2 to TRBJ2-7; no definite D call. Germline values: CDR1 SGHTA, CDR2 FQGNSA. The CDR3 has 14 residues. Trimming stripped 4 bases from V and 0 bases from J, with 10 bases between. CDR3 DNA: TGTGCCAGCAGCTCCCCCCTAGGCTCCTACGAGCAGTACTTC. This encodes CASSSPLGSYEQYF.

This chain uses TRBV27 with TRBJ2-5; a weak D match, TRBD2 (6 bases). The length of the CDR3 is 15 residues. Trimming left V 2 bases short and J 5 bases short, with 15 bases between. Per germline, CDR1 MNHEY and CDR2 SMNVEV (reference sequence). The CDR3 protein is CASSLGSGGVETQYF. The CDR3 region has the DNA TGTGCCAGCAGTTTAGGTTCTGGAGGGGTGGAGACCCAGTACTTC.

This clone showed up just a few times. The rearrangement uses TRBV7-8 and TRBJ2-1; 10 positions match TRBD2. From germline, CDR1 is SGHVS and CDR2 FQNEAQ. Trimming took 5 bases from V and 3 from J; bases not matched to a gene: 7. This CDR3 is 16 amino acids long. CDR3 nucleotides: TGTGCCAGCAGCACCAGGACTAGCGGCAACTACAATGAGCAGTTCTTC. Translated, it gives CASSTRTSGNYNEQFF.

V gene TRBV6-1 combines with J gene TRBJ2-1; 7 bases agree with TRBD2. Per germline, CDR1 MNHNS and CDR2 SASEGT. The V and J ends lost 11 bases and 4 bases, in that order; junction bases with no gene match: 11. This CDR3 has 14 amino acids. The CDR3 spells CAGHSGGGYNEQFF. The CDR3 region has the DNA TGTGCCGGCCACTCGGGCGGGGGATACAATGAGCAGTTCTTC.

This clone has a single count. This chain joins TRBV7-9 and TRBJ1-1; the D is unclear. The length of the CDR3 is 12 residues. Trimming removed 1 base at V and 0 bases at J, with 0 bases between. Germline V gene data show CDR1 as SEHNR and CDR2 as FQNEAQ (reference sequence). The CDR3 region has the DNA TGTGCCAGCAGCTTAGTGAACACTGAAGCTTTCTTT. Translating gives CASSLVNTEAFF.

V is TRBV5-1 and J is TRBJ2-3, with D perhaps matching TRBD2 (6 bases). Trimming stripped 5 bases from V and 2 bases from J, with 15 bases between. Germline loops: CDR1 SGHRS, CDR2 YFSETQ. CDR3 length: 15 residues. The CDR3 loop reads CASSPDGEVTDTQYF. For the CDR3, the DNA is TGCGCCAGCAGTCCGGACGGGGAGGTCACAGATACGCAGTATTTT.

This chain connects TRBV29-1 to TRBJ1-6; D ambiguous. This CDR3 region has 15 residues. With 6 bases removed from V and 0 bases from J, the gap between germline ends came to 12 bases. CDR1 and CDR2 from the germline V gene are SQVTM and ANQGSEA. The CDR3 nucleotides are TGCAGCGTGCGGACGGAGAGCTCCTATAATTCACCCCTCCACTTT. It yields the protein CSVRTESSYNSPLHF.

This chain links TRBV29-1 with TRBJ1-3; unclear D gene. V lost 3 bases, J lost 3 bases, and 9 bases lay in between. This CDR3 contains 13 residues. The germline gives CDR1 SQVTM, CDR2 ANQGSEA. CDR3 bases: TGCAGCGTTGAGGCAGATATTGGAAACACCATATATTTT. Amino acids: CSVEADIGNTIYF.

The V gene is TRBV5-5, the J gene TRBJ1-4; a weak D match, TRBD1 (6 bases). Trimming took off 1 base at V and 5 bases at J, with 15 bases between the two ends. The CDR3 has 16 residues. CDR1 is SGHKS and CDR2 is YYEKEE in the germline V gene (reference sequence). Written as DNA, the CDR3 is TGTGCCAGCAGCTTGACCCCGACAGGCGTAAATGAAAAACTGTTTTTT. Its protein is CASSLTPTGVNEKLFF.

J is TRBJ1-5 and V is TRBV30; tentative D call: TRBD1 (6 bases). The CDR3 spans 15 residues. In germline, CDR1 is GTSNPN, CDR2 SVGIG (reference sequence). The V end was cut by 0 bases, the J end by 3 bases, with 12 bases between. The CDR3 loop is CAWSVRGGDNQPQHF. The CDR3 DNA is TGTGCCTGGAGTGTACGAGGGGGGGACAATCAGCCCCAGCATTTT.

The chain employs TRBV7-2 and TRBJ2-5; D is perhaps TRBD1 (6 bases). The V and J ends lost 4 bases and 5 bases respectively, with 14 bases between them. This CDR3 is built from 14 residues. Germline V gives CDR1 SGHTA, CDR2 FQGNSA. The CDR3 protein is CASSSRGKGETQYF. The DNA of the CDR3 is TGTGCCAGCAGCTCCAGGGGTAAGGGGGAGACCCAGTACTTC.

The CDR3 bases are TGTGCCAGCATTTCTACTCAGGGGGGATACACTGAAGCTTTCTTT. Its protein product is CASISTQGGYTEAFF. V gene TRBV28 combines with J gene TRBJ1-1, with 7 bases aligning to TRBD1. CDR3 size: 15 residues. Germline loops: CDR1 MDHEN, CDR2 SYDVKM. The junction had 11 bases not matched to a gene; V was cut back by 7 bases and J by 3 bases.

This chain links TRBV19 with TRBJ2-5; D unresolved. The J call is uncertain, as TRBJ2-7 better fits the DNA end. The CDR3 is 13 residues long. The germline gives CDR1 LNHDA, CDR2 SQIVND (reference sequence). CDR3 residues: CASSIPLGSEQYF. CDR3 nucleotide sequence: TGTGCCAGTAGTATACCTCTTGGTTCCGAGCAGTACTTC.

This chain joins TRBV5-1 and TRBJ1-3; 7 bases map to TRBD1. Losses at the gene ends were 0 bases for V and 3 bases for J; bases not matched to a gene: 3. Germline V gene lookup returns CDR1 SGHRS and CDR2 YFSETQ. This CDR3 has 15 residues. In DNA form, the CDR3 reads TGCGCCAGCAGCTTGGCCGGGACAGATGGAAACACCATATATTTT. Translated: CASSLAGTDGNTIYF.

The chain carries TRBV19 and TRBJ1-1; no clear D gene. Germline V gene data show CDR1 as LNHDA and CDR2 as SQIVND (reference sequence). The germline V and J ends were trimmed by 1 base and 5 bases, with 11 bases remaining between them. The length of the CDR3 is 14 residues. CDR3: CASSIAAVGTEAFF. As DNA, the CDR3 is TGTGCCAGTAGTATAGCGGCCGTGGGTACTGAAGCTTTCTTT. Full variable domain (remainder filled in from reference TRBV19 and TRBJ1-1): DGGITQSPKYLFRKEGQNVTLSCEQNLNHDAMYWYRQDPGQGLRLIYYSQIVNDFQKGDIAEGYSVSREKKESFPLTVTSAQKNPTAFYLCASSIAAVGTEAFFGQGTRLTVV.

The sample holds a few counts of this clone. The CDR3 loop is CASGYEQYF. The DNA of the CDR3 is TGTGCCAGCGGCTACGAGCAGTACTTC. The chain carries TRBV7-9 and TRBJ2-7; D gene ambiguous. The germline gives CDR1 SEHNR, CDR2 FQNEAQ (reference sequence). The CDR3 extends over 9 amino acids. V shed 8 bases and J shed 3 bases, with 2 bases lying between them.